The 5 T cell receptor beta chains in this list originate from one sample, sequenced in a study of metastatic and nonmetastatic thyroid tumors. TCRdb re-clonotyped the PCR reads through MiXCR. The data show approximately 82,000 clones, with approximately 12% seen just once and 7% to 10% held by the top ten. No treatment had been given to any patient before thyroid surgery. Sequencing input: tumor tissue. The receptors here all came from a female donor with papillary thyroid cancer or a benign thyroid nodule (not recorded which). Some clones in this sample may be carry-over from other donors' samples.

The chain links TRBV20-1 to TRBJ2-2, with 9 bases aligning to TRBD1. The CDR3 totals 15 residues. Trimming removed 5 bases from V and 1 base from J; junction bases left unmatched: 5. Germline V gives CDR1 DFQATT, CDR2 SNEGSKA (reference sequence). The CDR3 DNA sequence: TGCAGTGCTCCCAGACAGGGGGGGAACACCGGGGAGCTGTTTTTT. Amino acid sequence: CSAPRQGGNTGELFF.

The chain uses TRBV18 and TRBJ1-2; D is uncertain. The CDR3 sequence is 14 residues long. The V end lost 6 bases, the J end lost 6 bases, and 17 bases lay between the germline ends. The germline V gene has CDR1 KGHSH and CDR2 LQKENI. The CDR3, as DNA: TGTGCCAGCTCCCGAGCCCCGGGCGTCGATGGCTACACCTTC. Translation gives CASSRAPGVDGYTF. The full variable domain, with the rest looked up from reference TRBV18 and TRBJ1-2, is NAGVMQNPRHLVRRRGQEARLRCSPMKGHSHVYWYRQLPEEGLKFMVYLQKENIIDESGMPKERFSAEFPKEGPSILRIQQVVRGDSAAYFCASSRAPGVDGYTFGSGTRLTVV.

This clone was seen at least ten times. The chain couples TRBV5-8 to TRBJ1-5; a weak D match, TRBD1 (5 bases). V lost 0 bases to trimming and J lost 0 bases, with 10 bases between them. Germline assignment: CDR1 SGHTS and CDR2 YDEGEE. This CDR3 is built from 16 residues. Here the CDR3 reads CASSLGVRGSNQPQHF. CDR3 DNA: TGTGCCAGCAGCTTGGGGGTGAGGGGTAGCAATCAGCCCCAGCATTTT.

At least ten counts were recorded for this clone. The V gene is TRBV4-1, the J gene TRBJ2-3; D uncertain. The CDR3 extends over 15 amino acids. V was shortened by 2 bases and J by 4 bases, with 13 bases between the two germline ends. CDR1 is MGHRA and CDR2 is YSYEKL in the germline V gene. CDR3 loop: CASSQTLGPADTQYF. For the CDR3, the DNA is TGCGCCAGCAGCCAAACCCTAGGTCCGGCAGATACGCAGTATTTT.

The sample holds many counts of this clone. At the DNA level, this CDR3 is encoded by other sequences in the same sample as well. This chain joins TRBV19 and TRBJ2-1; D might be TRBD2 (5 bases). The CDR3 totals 13 residues. Germline V gene data show CDR1 as LNHDA and CDR2 as SQIVND (reference sequence). V was pared by 8 bases and J by 9 bases, with 17 bases between. In nucleotides, the CDR3 is TGTGCCAGTCAAGTAACTAGGTCGGGTGAGCAGTTCTTC. It codes for CASQVTRSGEQFF.